The 30 T cell receptor beta chains reported below all come from one sample, sequenced in a study of cytomegalovirus exposure and HLA in healthy donors. The PCR used 60 Vbeta and 13 Jbeta primers. Method: immunoSEQ multiplex PCR; TCRdb's copy keeps in-frame clones and lacks some. The repertoire shows 150,000 to 200,000 clones; the top ten hold around 0.74%. Sequencing input: PBMCs. These receptors were taken from a boy aged 10-17 years in good health and CMV-seronegative.

This rearrangement joins TRBV6-5 to TRBJ1-1; 7 bases are a match to TRBD1. V lost 5 bases, J lost 7 bases, and 7 bases stayed unmatched. Germline V gives CDR1 MNHEY, CDR2 SVGAGI. The CDR3 consists of 13 residues. The CDR3 region has the DNA TGTGCCAGCAGTGGGACAGCAAGAGTTGAAGCTTTCTTT. Its translation: CASSGTARVEAFF.

The chain is built from TRBV19 and TRBJ2-6; D remains unclear. The CDR3 spans 18 residues. V lost 1 base, J lost 0 bases, and 13 bases lay in between. Germline V CDR1 and CDR2: LNHDA, SQIVND (reference sequence). Here the CDR3 DNA reads TGTGCCAGTAGTATAGTCCAGGATTCGCCCTCTGGGGCCAACGTCCTGACTTTC. Translated, it gives CASSIVQDSPSGANVLTF. The whole variable domain, remainder taken from reference TRBV19 and TRBJ2-6, is DGGITQSPKYLFRKEGQNVTLSCEQNLNHDAMYWYRQDPGQGLRLIYYSQIVNDFQKGDIAEGYSVSREKKESFPLTVTSAQKNPTAFYLCASSIVQDSPSGANVLTFGAGSRLTVL.

The rearrangement joins TRBV9 to TRBJ2-2; 7 nucleotides match TRBD2. Germline V gives CDR1 SGDLS, CDR2 YYNGEE. V dropped 0 bases and J dropped 5; count of bases not matched to a gene: 10. CDR3 length: 17 amino acids. The CDR3 loop reads CASSVDIRGERTGELFF. CDR3 DNA: TGTGCCAGCAGCGTAGATATCCGGGGGGAGAGAACCGGGGAGCTGTTTTTT.

The chain uses TRBV23-1 and TRBJ2-2, with TRBD1 identical over 7 bases. TRBV23-1 is flagged as an ORF with uncertain function. Trimming removed 0 bases from V and 8 bases from J; junction bases left unmatched: 9. The CDR3 runs 16 residues. The CDR3 DNA reads as TGCGCCAGCAGTCAATCTCTCGGCCAGGGGGTAGGGGAGCTGTTTTTT. It yields the protein CASSQSLGQGVGELFF.

The chain joins TRBV6-5 to TRBJ1-1; TRBD1 aligns across 7 bases. The V gene end was trimmed by 1 base and the J gene end by 7 bases; junction bases not matched to a gene: 6. Per germline, CDR1 MNHEY and CDR2 SVGAGI. This CDR3 has 14 amino acids. CDR3 nucleotides: TGTGCCAGCAGTTACTTAAACAGGGGCAATGAAGCTTTCTTT. Translation: CASSYLNRGNEAFF.

The chain carries TRBV11-2 and TRBJ1-6, with a weak D call TRBD1 (6 bases). Between the trimmed V and J ends, which lost 5 bases and 1 base, there was a span of 6 bases. Germline CDR1 reads SGHAT; CDR2 reads FQNNGV. CDR3 size: 14 residues. The CDR3 bases are TGTGCCAGCAGCCAGGGGTCCTATAATTCACCCCTCCACTTT. Its protein is CASSQGSYNSPLHF.

The rearrangement links TRBV7-2 to TRBJ2-5, with D possibly matching TRBD1 (6 bases). Trimming took 5 bases from V and 5 from J, leaving 15 bases between them. Germline V lookup: CDR1 SGHTA, CDR2 FQGNSA. The CDR3 covers 14 residues. The CDR3 nucleotides are TGTGCCAGCAGCATCTCCGGGACAAGGGAGACCCAGTACTTC. This codes for CASSISGTRETQYF.

The chain employs TRBV2 and TRBJ1-2, with a weak D call TRBD1 (5 bases). The CDR3 covers 16 residues. V was cut by 4 bases and J by 4 bases, with 19 bases left in between. The germline V gene has CDR1 SNHLY and CDR2 FYNNEI. The CDR3 DNA reads as TGTGCCAGCAGTGGGGGCGGCTGGAACGAACTCTATGGCTACACCTTC. Its protein product is CASSGGGWNELYGYTF. Supplemented by reference TRBV2 and TRBJ1-2, the full variable domain reads EPEVTQTPSHQVTQMGQEVILRCVPISNHLYFYWYRQILGQKVEFLVSFYNNEISEKSEIFDDQFSVERPDGSNFTLKIRSTKLEDSAMYFCASSGGGWNELYGYTFGSGTRLTVV.

The chain links TRBV4-1 to TRBJ1-5; TRBD1 is a possible D gene (6 bases). Trimming cost V 2 bases and J 6 bases, with 14 bases left between them. Germline CDR1 is MGHRA and CDR2 is YSYEKL. This CDR3 contains 15 residues. This CDR3 reads CASSQRGGGGQPQHF. The CDR3 region has the DNA TGCGCCAGCAGCCAAAGGGGAGGGGGGGGTCAGCCCCAGCATTTT.

The chain recombines TRBV7-8 with TRBJ2-5; tentative D call: TRBD2 (6 bases). The CDR3 is made up of 14 amino acids. CDR1 and CDR2 from the germline V gene are SGHVS and FQNEAQ. V was shortened by 3 bases and J by 2 bases, with 10 bases between the two germline ends. The CDR3 sequence: CASSFGRTQETQYF. CDR3 in DNA: TGTGCCAGCAGCTTCGGGAGAACTCAAGAGACCCAGTACTTC.

The chain is built from TRBV7-9 and TRBJ2-7; D uncertain. Germline CDR1 reads SEHNR; CDR2 reads FQNEAQ (reference sequence). The CDR3 sequence is 15 residues long. Trimming cost V 2 bases and J 2 bases, with 13 bases left between them. The CDR3 loop reads CASSLNLQEPYEQYF. The CDR3 DNA is TGTGCCAGCAGCTTAAATCTCCAGGAACCCTACGAGCAGTACTTC.

Here the CDR3 DNA reads TGTGCCAGCAGCTTAACAGGGGCTTCGGGATACAATGAGCAGTTCTTC. Its translation is CASSLTGASGYNEQFF. The chain is built from TRBV11-3 and TRBJ2-1; 7 bases are shared with TRBD1. The V gene's germline CDR1 is SGHNT and CDR2 YENEEA. J gave up 4 bases and V 2 bases, and 8 bases lay outside the gene matches. The CDR3 has 16 amino acids.

The chain employs TRBV4-1 and TRBJ1-1; TRBD1 might be the D (5 bases). In germline, CDR1 is MGHRA, CDR2 YSYEKL. Trimming removed 0 bases at V and 1 base at J, with 9 bases between. The CDR3 has 15 residues. CDR3 in amino acids: CASSQDGRGNTEAFF. The CDR3 DNA reads as TGCGCCAGCAGCCAAGATGGGAGGGGGAACACTGAAGCTTTCTTT.

This sequence joins TRBV5-1 and TRBJ2-5; a weak D match, TRBD2 (6 bases). V was pared by 5 bases and J by 5 bases, with 16 bases between. CDR1 SGHRS and CDR2 YFSETQ come from the germline V gene. The CDR3 extends over 14 amino acids. The CDR3: CASSLGLSVETQYF. As DNA, the CDR3 is TGCGCCAGCAGTCTTGGACTATCGGTTGAGACCCAGTACTTC.

V gene TRBV4-1 combines with J gene TRBJ2-7, with a possible D match to TRBD1 (6 bases). CDR3 length: 15 residues. The V gene lost 1 base and the J gene lost 6 bases, with 16 bases spanning the gap. The germline V gene encodes CDR1 MGHRA and CDR2 YSYEKL. The CDR3 DNA is TGCGCCAGCAGCCAAGGGTCAGGGGTGGGGGTCGAGCAGTACTTC. Protein product: CASSQGSGVGVEQYF.

The chain is built from TRBV28 and TRBJ2-7; 8 positions agree with TRBD2. Germline CDR1 MDHEN, CDR2 SYDVKM. V dropped 10 bases and J dropped 5; count of bases not matched to a gene: 10. This CDR3 has 13 residues. CDR3 sequence reads: CAIKRARGDEQYF. CDR3 nucleotide sequence: TGTGCCATTAAGAGGGCGCGGGGGGACGAGCAGTACTTC.

CDR3 in DNA: TGTGCCACTCACGGGGGAACGACAGATACGCAGTATTTT. It encodes CATHGGTTDTQYF. The rearrangement uses TRBV6-5 and TRBJ2-3; D might be TRBD2 (6 bases). CDR3 length equals 13 residues. V was clipped by 10 bases and J by 3 bases, with 14 bases between them. Germline values: CDR1 MNHEY, CDR2 SVGAGI.

The genes are TRBV4-1 and TRBJ2-5; 8 nucleotides agree with TRBD2. The V segment lost 1 base and the J segment 2 bases; nucleotides outside the gene matches: 3. CDR1 and CDR2 (germline): MGHRA, YSYEKL. This CDR3 comprises 15 residues. CDR3 in amino acids: CASSQAAGGQETQYF. The DNA of the CDR3 is TGCGCCAGCAGCCAAGCTGCGGGGGGTCAAGAGACCCAGTACTTC.

The chain combines TRBV5-1 with TRBJ2-5, with D tentatively TRBD1 (5 bases). Germline V CDR1 and CDR2: SGHRS, YFSETQ. V lost 2 bases to trimming and J lost 5 bases, with 16 bases between them. CDR3 length: 15 amino acids. CDR3: CASSFQGVAVETQYF. CDR3 DNA: TGCGCCAGCAGCTTTCAAGGGGTAGCAGTGGAGACCCAGTACTTC.

V is TRBV29-1 and J is TRBJ1-1; D ambiguous. Trimming cost V 5 bases and J 6 bases, with 10 bases left between them. Germline V gene lookup returns CDR1 SQVTM and CDR2 ANQGSEA. CDR3 size: 11 residues. As DNA, the CDR3 is TGCAGCGTTCCCGGGAGGTCTGAAGCTTTCTTT. Translation: CSVPGRSEAFF.

The chain employs TRBV28 and TRBJ2-2, with D unresolved. The CDR3 spans 12 residues. V gave up 10 bases and J gave up 2 bases, with 8 bases separating them. From germline, CDR1 is MDHEN and CDR2 SYDVKM. The CDR3 loop reads CATRLNTGELFF. The DNA for the CDR3 is TGTGCCACCAGACTCAACACCGGGGAGCTGTTTTTT.

This rearrangement joins TRBV5-1 to TRBJ2-3; 7 bases line up with TRBD2. Germline loops: CDR1 SGHRS, CDR2 YFSETQ. The CDR3 contains 17 residues. V gave up 6 bases and J gave up 2 bases; unmatched junction bases: 15. CDR3: CASTSLGGSGLTDTQYF. The CDR3 DNA reads as TGCGCCAGCACATCACTTGGGGGTAGCGGGCTCACAGATACGCAGTATTTT.

The chain couples TRBV6-1 to TRBJ2-1, with 7 bases that match TRBD2. Germline V CDR1 and CDR2: MNHNS, SASEGT. J lost 9 bases, V lost 0 bases, and 8 bases had no gene match. This CDR3 has 15 residues. The CDR3 nucleotides read TGTGCCAGCAGTGAAGCATTAGCGGGCAATCCTGAGCAGTTCTTC. As protein: CASSEALAGNPEQFF.

The chain is built from TRBV7-9 and TRBJ2-7; TRBD1 matches 10 bases. Germline loops: CDR1 SEHNR, CDR2 FQNEAQ (reference sequence). CDR3 length: 17 residues. The trim removed 6 bases at V and 3 bases at J, leaving 14 bases unmatched. DNA for the CDR3: TGTGCCAGCAGGAACGGGACAGGGGTCAAGGGGAACTACGAGCAGTACTTC. Its protein is CASRNGTGVKGNYEQYF.

This rearrangement joins TRBV7-6 to TRBJ1-1; D gene ambiguous. Germline V gene sequence: CDR1 SGHVS, CDR2 FNYEAQ. The CDR3 loop spans 10 amino acids. Trimming left V 5 bases short and J 11 bases short, with 9 bases between. CDR3 nucleotide sequence: TGTGCCAGCAGCCCTCCCGTGGCTTTCTTT. Amino acid sequence: CASSPPVAFF. Together with reference TRBV7-6 and TRBJ1-1, the CDR3 gives the full variable domain: GAGVSQSPRYKVTKRGQDVALRCDPISGHVSLYWYRQALGQGPEFLTYFNYEAQQDKSGLPNDRFSAERPEGSISTLTIQRTEQRDSAMYRCASSPPVAFFGQGTRLTVV.

The chain carries TRBV4-1 and TRBJ2-7; D is possibly TRBD1 (7 bases). Trimming stripped 0 bases from V and 3 bases from J, with 15 bases between. CDR1 and CDR2 (germline): MGHRA, YSYEKL. The CDR3 spans 16 residues. Written as DNA, the CDR3 is TGCGCCAGCAGCCAAGAGGGCGGGACAGCATACTACGAGCAGTACTTC. This sequence encodes CASSQEGGTAYYEQYF.

CDR3 amino acids: CASSLTASYEQYF. The DNA of the CDR3 is TGTGCCAGCAGCCTGACAGCCTCCTACGAGCAGTACTTC. This sequence joins TRBV11-3 and TRBJ2-7, with D possibly being TRBD1 (5 bases). CDR1 is SGHNT and CDR2 is YENEEA in the germline V gene. V lost 5 bases, J lost 0 bases, and 8 bases lay in between. This CDR3 comprises 13 residues.

The chain has TRBV5-6 and TRBJ2-1; possibly TRBD1 for D (6 bases). The V end was cut by 0 bases, the J end by 3 bases, with 10 bases between. The CDR3 is made up of 15 amino acids. CDR1 and CDR2 (germline): SGHDT, YYEEEE. The CDR3 bases are TGTGCCAGCAGCTTGGAGGTAGGGGGCTACAATGAGCAGTTCTTC. It encodes CASSLEVGGYNEQFF. The full variable domain, completed using reference TRBV5-6 and TRBJ2-1, is DAGVTQSPTHLIKTRGQQVTLRCSPKSGHDTVSWYQQALGQGPQFIFQYYEEEERQRGNFPDRFSGHQFPNYSSELNVNALLLGDSALYLCASSLEVGGYNEQFFGPGTRLTVL.

V usage is TRBV12-5 and J usage is TRBJ1-2; tentative D call: TRBD1 (6 bases). This CDR3 comprises 12 residues. Germline loops: CDR1 LGHNT, CDR2 FRNRAP. Trimming took off 1 base at V and 8 bases at J, with 8 bases between the two ends. CDR3 region: CASGLDGGGYTF. Written as DNA, the CDR3 is TGTGCTAGTGGTTTGGATGGGGGCGGCTACACCTTC.

V is TRBV11-3 and J is TRBJ2-1; 7 bases map to TRBD1. Germline V gives CDR1 SGHNT, CDR2 YENEEA. V was clipped by 5 bases and J by 0 bases; unmatched bases: 4. The CDR3 is 15 residues long. In DNA form, the CDR3 reads TGTGCCAGCAGCCCGGGACAGCTCTCCTACAATGAGCAGTTCTTC. The encoded protein is CASSPGQLSYNEQFF.